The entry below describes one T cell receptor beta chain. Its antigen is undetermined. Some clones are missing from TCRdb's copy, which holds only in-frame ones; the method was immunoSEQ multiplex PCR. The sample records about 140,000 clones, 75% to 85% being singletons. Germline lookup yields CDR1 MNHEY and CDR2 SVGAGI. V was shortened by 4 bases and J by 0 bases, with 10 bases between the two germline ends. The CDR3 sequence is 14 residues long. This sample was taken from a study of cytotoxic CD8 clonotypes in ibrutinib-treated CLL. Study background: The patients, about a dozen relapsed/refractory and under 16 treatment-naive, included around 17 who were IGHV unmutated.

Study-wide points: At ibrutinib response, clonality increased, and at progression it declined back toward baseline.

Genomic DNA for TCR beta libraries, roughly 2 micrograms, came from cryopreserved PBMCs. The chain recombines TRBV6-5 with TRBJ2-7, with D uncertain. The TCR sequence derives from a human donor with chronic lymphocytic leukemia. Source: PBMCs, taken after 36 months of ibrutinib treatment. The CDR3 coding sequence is TGTGCCAGCAGTTCCGCCGGGTCCTCCTACGAGCAGTACTTC. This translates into CASSSAGSSYEQYF.